This TCR beta chain appears in the sequencing data of a study of post-analysis software for immune sequencing data. Incorporated into the TCR beta cDNA libraries were unique molecular identifiers, which served to reduce PCR and sequencing biases. MiXCR, applied by TCRdb to the PCR reads, yields one record per CDR3 protein. The table has 740,000 or so distinct CDR3 sequences, approximately 57% seen once. Germline V gene lookup returns CDR1 MNHEY and CDR2 SMNVEV (reference sequence). With 4 bases removed from V and 7 bases from J, the gap between germline ends came to 19 bases. The CDR3 is 15 amino acids. For this clonotype: What it binds is unknown.

General study findings and limits: Roughly 5 TRBV segments (TRBV5-6, TRBV5-1 and TRBV20-1 among them) occurred more frequently in patients than in controls.

The chain is built from TRBV27 and TRBJ1-1, with a weak D call TRBD1 (6 bases). The receptor was derived from a girl aged 5 to 17 with multiple sclerosis. The specimen sequenced was blood. The CDR3 sequence: CASSSSEWGLVEAFF. In nucleotides, the CDR3 is TGTGCCAGCAGTTCCTCCGAGTGGGGGCTCGTTGAAGCTTTCTTT.